These 20 T cell receptor beta chains were sequenced from one sample in a study of CD8+CD57+ T cells in acquired aplastic anemia. The TCR beta profiling, which covered VDJ combination and CDR3 sequence, was carried out using genomic DNA as the template. TCRdb independently ran MiXCR on the reads; one entry per CDR3 protein. In the table there are hundreds of thousands of distinct CDR3 sequences, around 68% of which are singletons. The material sequenced was sorted CD4+, CD8+, or CD8+CD57+ T cells (not recorded which) from PBMCs. All receptors come from a human donor in good health, serving as a control.

This clonotype was seen more than once but under ten times. This sequence joins TRBV5-1 and TRBJ1-2; no reliable D call. Germline V lookup: CDR1 SGHRS, CDR2 YFSETQ. The CDR3 sequence is 16 residues long. Between the trimmed V and J ends, which lost 1 base and 1 base, there was a span of 14 bases. CDR3: CASSLRESSGNYGYTF. The CDR3 coding sequence is TGCGCCAGCAGCTTGAGAGAGTCTTCGGGTAACTATGGCTACACCTTC.

This clonotype has a count of ten or more. V usage is TRBV5-5 and J usage is TRBJ1-5; D is ambiguous. The germline gives CDR1 SGHKS, CDR2 YYEKEE (reference sequence). The germline V and J ends were trimmed by 2 bases and 2 bases, with 5 bases remaining between them. The CDR3 spans 13 residues. DNA of the CDR3: TGTGCCAGCAGCTTCGATCGCAATCAGCCCCAGCATTTT. Amino acids: CASSFDRNQPQHF.

This sequence joins TRBV10-1 and TRBJ2-2, with D maybe TRBD1 (6 bases). Trimming took 3 bases from V and 15 from J, leaving 26 bases between them. This CDR3 contains 16 residues. Germline CDR1 reads WNHNN; CDR2 reads SYGVQD (reference sequence). The CDR3 nucleotides are TGCGCCAGCAGTGACACAGGGAGCGCAAACACCCCCGGGATGTTTTTT. This encodes CASSDTGSANTPGMFF.

This clonotype has ten or more counts. The rearrangement joins TRBV4-3 to TRBJ2-2; D is unclear. Trimming removed 5 bases from V and 3 bases from J, with 16 bases in between. This CDR3 has 16 amino acids. The germline V gene encodes CDR1 LGHNA and CDR2 YSLEER. The CDR3 loop reads CASSKRTGGYTGELFF. The DNA of the CDR3 is TGCGCCAGCAGCAAAAGGACGGGCGGCTACACCGGGGAGCTGTTTTTT.

The J gene is TRBJ1-1, the V gene TRBV2; D remains ambiguous. From germline, CDR1 is SNHLY and CDR2 FYNNEI. The CDR3 loop spans 17 amino acids. Trimming stripped 0 bases from V and 0 bases from J, with 14 bases between. This CDR3 is CASSEALGRSLNTEAFF. CDR3 nucleotide sequence: TGTGCCAGCAGTGAAGCGTTGGGCAGGAGCTTGAACACTGAAGCTTTCTTT.

On this clonotype: A read error may explain this, as a much larger clone is one base away. V and J are TRBV6-5 and TRBJ1-2, with 10 positions matching TRBD1. The CDR3 runs to 16 residues. V shed 5 bases, J shed 7 bases, and the junction held 13 bases outside the gene matches. In germline, CDR1 is MNHEY, CDR2 SVGAGI. DNA of the CDR3: TGTGCCAGCAGTACAAGTCGCCGGGACAGGGGCTCTGGCTACACCTTC. It is translated as CASSTSRRDRGSGYTF.

This clonotype appeared many times. This chain connects TRBV6-5 to TRBJ1-2, with D unresolved. This CDR3 has 14 amino acids. Germline loops: CDR1 MNHEY, CDR2 SVGAGI. V lost 2 bases, J lost 4 bases, and 11 bases lay in between. The CDR3 loop reads CASSYPGRVYGYTF. The CDR3 nucleotides are TGTGCCAGCAGTTACCCGGGGAGGGTCTATGGCTACACCTTC.

Note on this clonotype: Here the CDR3 omits its conserved ending phenylalanine or tryptophan, so a read error is the likely source. The V and J genes are TRBV11-2 and TRBJ1-1; D is ambiguous. V gave up 8 bases and J gave up 4 bases, with 14 bases separating them. The CDR3 loop spans 13 amino acids. Germline assignment: CDR1 SGHAT and CDR2 FQNNGV. CDR3: CASAPAGVTEAFC. CDR3 DNA sequence: TGTGCCAGCGCCCCCGCAGGAGTCACTGAAGCTTTCTGT.

As regards this clonotype: Sequence at one end of the junction differs from germline and may be a read error. The V gene is TRBV15, the J gene TRBJ1-2; D remains unclear. Germline assignment: CDR1 LNHNV and CDR2 YYDKDF (reference sequence). The CDR3 runs to 12 residues. CDR3 sequence: CATRQLGDGHPF. The CDR3 coding sequence is TGTGCCACCAGGCAACTAGGCGATGGCCACCCCTTC.

In the case of this clonotype: The junction differs from germline at one of its ends, possibly a read error. This chain joins TRBV7-2 and TRBJ1-5; D might be TRBD1 (5 bases). The CDR3 covers 14 residues. The germline gives CDR1 SGHTA, CDR2 FQGNSA. CDR3: CASSPQRGEQPKHF. The CDR3 DNA reads as TGTGCCAGCAGCCCCCAGAGAGGGGAGCAGCCCAAGCATTTT. The whole variable domain, filled in from reference TRBV7-2 and TRBJ1-5, reads GAGVSQSPSNKVTEKGKDVELRCDPISGHTALYWYRQSLGQGLEFLIYFQGNSAPDKSGLPSDRFSAERTGGSVSTLTIQRTQQEDSAVYLCASSPQRGEQPKHFGDGTRLSIL.

The J gene is TRBJ2-5, the V gene TRBV13, with D maybe TRBD2 (5 bases). CDR3 length: 15 amino acids. Germline V lookup: CDR1 PRHDT, CDR2 FYEKMQ (reference sequence). Trimming cost V 6 bases and J 4 bases, with 18 bases left between them. The CDR3 is CASRRVASSGETQYF. DNA for the CDR3: TGTGCCAGCAGAAGAGTCGCGTCGAGCGGAGAGACCCAGTACTTC.

In this sample, this clonotype turned up many times. This sequence joins TRBV5-1 and TRBJ2-5; possible D gene TRBD2, 6 bases. CDR3 size: 14 residues. CDR1 SGHRS and CDR2 YFSETQ come from the germline V gene. V lost 0 bases to trimming and J lost 5 bases, with 11 bases between them. The CDR3 is CASSLAIGGETQYF. The CDR3 nucleotides read TGCGCCAGCAGCTTGGCCATTGGGGGGGAGACCCAGTACTTC.

As to this clonotype: A junction boundary mismatches the germline segment, possibly from a read error. V and J are TRBV7-6 and TRBJ2-3, with D possibly being TRBD2 (6 bases). The CDR3 loop spans 14 amino acids. In germline, CDR1 is SGHVS, CDR2 FNYEAQ. CDR3 region: CASSLVEGADTEYF. The CDR3 coding sequence is TGTGCCAGCAGTTTAGTGGAGGGTGCAGATACGGAGTATTTT.

J is TRBJ1-2 and V is TRBV4-1; no definite D call. CDR3 size: 15 residues. CDR1 is MGHRA, CDR2 YSYEKL, per germline. Trimming left V 0 bases short and J 2 bases short, with 10 bases between. DNA of the CDR3: TGCGCCAGCAGCCAAGACAGACGGGGAAACTATGGCTACACCTTC. This gives the protein CASSQDRRGNYGYTF.

DNA of the CDR3: TGTGCCAGCAGTGACGGCGGGATCCCCGGGGAGCTGTTTTTT. It yields the protein CASSDGGIPGELFF. This sequence joins TRBV25-1 and TRBJ2-2, with D tentatively TRBD2 (6 bases). The CDR3 has 14 residues. The V end was cut by 3 bases, the J end by 6 bases, with 11 bases between. CDR1 is MGHDK and CDR2 is SYGVNS in the germline V gene. Using reference TRBV25-1 and TRBJ2-2 for the parts outside the CDR3, the full variable domain is EADIYQTPRYLVIGTGKKITLECSQTMGHDKMYWYQQDPGMELHLIHYSYGVNSTEKGDLSSESTVSRIRTEHFPLTLESARPSHTSQYLCASSDGGIPGELFFGEGSRLTVL.

About this clonotype: This is likely a read error, given that the CDR3 carries no conserved phenylalanine or tryptophan at its end. The DNA is left out, because the CDR3 cannot be placed on it with certainty; the CDR3 is given as TCRdb lists it. V usage is TRBV7-2 and J usage is TRBJ2-5; the table's D gene call, TRBD1, was not cross checked with the DNA. With termini counted, the CDR3 has 13 amino acids. CDR1 and CDR2 (germline): SGHTA, FQGNSA. CDR3 residues: CASSLAGGLTQGV.

V usage is TRBV19 and J usage is TRBJ2-3; D unresolved. CDR3 length equals 11 residues. The germline CDR1 and CDR2 sequences are LNHDA and SQIVND (reference sequence). V was cut by 6 bases and J by 5 bases, with 6 bases left in between. The CDR3 region is CASSSRDTQYF. The DNA for the CDR3 is TGTGCCAGTAGCTCGCGAGATACGCAGTATTTT.

In the case of this clonotype: One junction end disagrees with the germline gene, perhaps due to a read error. This chain connects TRBV10-2 to TRBJ2-7; 9 bases fit TRBD1. The CDR3 is 17 residues long. CDR1 WSHSY and CDR2 SAAADI come from the germline V gene. The CDR3 DNA follows: TGTGCCAGCAGTGACCCCTCCGGGACAGGGTATTCCCACGAGCAGTACTTC. Residues: CASSDPSGTGYSHEQYF.

This clonotype occurred once. The rearrangement joins TRBV9 to TRBJ2-7; D may match TRBD1 or TRBD2 (5 bases each). The V gene's germline CDR1 is SGDLS and CDR2 YYNGEE. With 8 bases removed from V and 7 bases from J, the gap between germline ends came to 25 bases. The CDR3 length is 15 residues. CDR3 amino acids: CASSIAPGTRQEQYF. For the CDR3, the DNA is TGTGCCAGTAGTATAGCCCCCGGGACCCGCCAGGAGCAGTACTTC.

As concerns this clonotype: A read error is likely, as this CDR3 ends without the conserved phenylalanine or tryptophan. It is unclear where the CDR3 begins or ends on the DNA, so no DNA is shown, and the CDR3 is as TCRdb lists it. The chain links TRBV9 to TRBJ1-2. The CDR3 length is 13 residues, termini included. CDR1 is SGDLS and CDR2 is YYNGEE in the germline V gene. This chain's CDR3 is CASSVGSSLQGTI.